A single TCR beta chain is shown here with its context. Its cognate antigen is unknown. PCR primers comprised 60 Vbeta and 13 Jbeta primers. Sequenced by immunoSEQ multiplex PCR; TCRdb stores in-frame clones only, minus some. The data show some 48,000 clones, and the top ten clones hold 2% to 2.5%. The sample comes from a study of cytomegalovirus exposure and HLA in healthy donors. General observations from the study: The classifier, whose performance was assessed in both the original and validation cohorts, reportedly diagnosed cytomegalovirus status with high specificity and sensitivity.

Germline V gives CDR1 MNHEY, CDR2 SMNVEV (reference sequence). The germline V and J ends were trimmed by 3 bases and 4 bases, with 12 bases remaining between them. The CDR3 has 14 amino acids. Donors were nominally healthy when sampled, though unrecorded immune exposures were likely. This receptor was obtained from a middle-aged woman in good health and CMV-seronegative. The sequenced sample consisted of PBMCs. The rearrangement joins TRBV27 to TRBJ1-2; TRBD1 might be the D (6 bases). The CDR3 loop is CASSLAGGVYGYTF. For the CDR3, the DNA is TGTGCCAGCAGTTTGGCGGGGGGCGTCTATGGCTACACCTTC.